This T cell receptor beta chain comes out of a study of T-cell reconstitution after alpha-beta-depleted transplantation in children. Trimming shortened V by 5 bases and J by 0 bases, and 3 bases separated the two germline ends. There are 13 residues in the CDR3. Germline V lookup: CDR1 KGHDR, CDR2 SFDVKD. Preparation of the TCRbeta library involved a method that used unique molecular identifiers. TCRdb re-derived calls from the PCR reads in MiXCR, one entry per CDR3 protein. The repertoire holds about 540,000 distinct CDR3 sequences, with around 19% as singletons. This specimen consisted of PBMCs from the stem cell graft donor, obtained from the stem cell graft. V and J are TRBV24-1 and TRBJ1-4; no definite D call. This TCR came from a human donor who donated a stem cell graft to a child with acute lymphoblastic leukemia. CDR3 protein: CATSASTNEKLFF. For the CDR3, the DNA is TGTGCCACCAGTGCCTCAACTAATGAAAAACTGTTTTTT.